Detailed here is one T cell receptor beta chain. Germline V CDR1 and CDR2: WSHSY, SAAADI. V dropped 0 bases and J dropped 0; count of bases not matched to a gene: 8. The CDR3 has 19 amino acids. This specimen comes from a study of blood T cell repertoires in COVID-19. Study background: The study drew acute and convalescent COVID-19 samples from the United States, Italy and Spain.

The protocol was immunoSEQ multiplex PCR, while the TCRdb copy is restricted to in-frame clones and leaves out a portion. The sample lists approximately 260,000 clones; 89% were seen once. The chain has TRBV10-2 and TRBJ1-6; 7 bases match TRBD1. The specimen sequenced was peripheral blood. The origin of this receptor is a woman aged 40 to 55 who had recovered from COVID-19. The CDR3 region is CASSESWDSSSSYNSPLHF. In DNA, the CDR3 is TGCGCCAGCAGTGAGTCATGGGACAGCTCGAGCTCCTATAATTCACCCCTCCACTTT.